The source of this T cell receptor beta chain is a study of shared clonotypes between healthy human individuals. After removal of 7 bases from V and 2 bases from J, the junction contained 10 bases not matched to a gene. Looked up from germline, CDR1 is SGHAT and CDR2 is FQDESV (reference sequence). CDR3 size: 15 residues. At the deep level, the assay was run. Sequencing was performed on unsorted PBMC DNA using ten immunoSEQ deep assay plates. In the original analysis: Without quality scores, immunoSEQ junctional reads could not be filtered like full-length reads. Produced via immunoSEQ multiplex PCR; TCRdb's table is partial and in-frame only. V, J and clone size derive from that table, while D and trimming were established from the DNA sequence. Of around 440,000 clones listed, more than 70% are singletons.

The TCR was taken from a woman aged 40 to 55 in good health. Some clones in this sample may be carry-over from other donors' samples. The sequencing sample was made of PBMCs. The chain employs TRBV11-1 and TRBJ2-7; 8 positions match TRBD2. The CDR3 here is CASTLSEAGAYEQYF. Here the CDR3 DNA reads TGTGCCAGCACGCTCTCGGAAGCGGGAGCCTACGAGCAGTACTTC. The full variable domain, rest sourced from reference TRBV11-1 and TRBJ2-7, is EAEVAQSPRYKITEKSQAVAFWCDPISGHATLYWYRQILGQGPELLVQFQDESVVDDSQLPKDRFSAERLKGVDSTLKIQPAELGDSAMYLCASTLSEAGAYEQYFGPGTRLTVT.